The present entry profiles one T cell receptor beta chain with its context. The antigen remains unidentified. Both TRBC1 and TRBC2 were covered by a beta constant-region primer of two equimolar oligonucleotides. TCRdb re-called the UMI-ligation and nested PCR reads with MiXCR, one entry per CDR3 protein. The sample consists of around 90,000 distinct CDR3 sequences, 7% to 7.5% of them appearing once. The record originates from a study of naive and memory T cell subsets. Study-level findings and limits: In naive cells, over 90% of TCR sequences were seen only once.

Deletions cut 6 bases from V and 5 bases from J, with 11 bases between. The length of the CDR3 is 13 residues. CDR1 ENHRY and CDR2 SYGVKD come from the germline V gene. The receptor was derived from a human donor in good health. Sequenced: central memory CD4+ T cells from blood. The V and J genes are TRBV10-3 and TRBJ1-5; D might be TRBD1 (6 bases). The CDR3 DNA follows: TGTGCCATCAGGAGGACAGAGGATCAGCCCCAGCATTTT. Encoded protein: CAIRRTEDQPQHF.